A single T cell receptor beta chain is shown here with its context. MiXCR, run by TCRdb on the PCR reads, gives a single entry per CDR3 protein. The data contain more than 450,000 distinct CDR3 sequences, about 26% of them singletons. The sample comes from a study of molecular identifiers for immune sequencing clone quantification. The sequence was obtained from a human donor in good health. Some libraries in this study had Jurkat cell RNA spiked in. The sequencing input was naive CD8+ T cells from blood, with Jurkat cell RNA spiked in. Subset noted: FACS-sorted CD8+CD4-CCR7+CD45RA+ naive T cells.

CDR3 protein: CASSMVDVPYNEQFF. CDR3 in DNA: TGTGCCAGCAGTATGGTCGATGTGCCCTACAATGAGCAGTTCTTC. The chain couples TRBV7-9 to TRBJ2-1; D is unresolved. V lost 6 bases to trimming and J lost 2 bases, with 14 bases between them. The CDR3 is 15 amino acids. Germline V CDR1 and CDR2: SEHNR, FQNEAQ (reference sequence).